This TCR beta chain was captured by sequencing in a study of T cell clonality in common variable immunodeficiency. This clone was seen at least ten times. Its specificity is unknown. The read ends 3 residues shy of where the CDR3 ends; the end is completed using the germline J gene. Whole-study findings and limits: Reportedly, TCR beta sequences from common variable immunodeficiency showed fewer deletions and N-nucleotide insertions. TCRbeta clonality was increased in CVID versus healthy controls.

CVID meant reduced serum IgG, IgA and/or IgM plus specific antibody deficiency. TCRdb keeps only in-frame clones here, not all; method: immunoSEQ multiplex PCR. This sample carries more than 25,000 clones, none of them present only once. Trimming took 1 base from V and 6 from J, leaving 12 bases between them. CDR3 length equals 14 residues. CDR1 SGHNT and CDR2 YYREEE come from the germline V gene (reference sequence). This clonotype was sampled from a human donor with common variable immunodeficiency. The rearrangement uses TRBV5-4 and TRBJ2-3; unclear D gene. Sequencing was carried out using peripheral blood mononuclear cells. The DNA read from the CDR3 is TGTGCCAGCAGCTTGCGGGTCGACCGGGATACG. It encodes CASSLRVDRDT. The entire CDR3 sequence reads CASSLRVDRDTQYF.